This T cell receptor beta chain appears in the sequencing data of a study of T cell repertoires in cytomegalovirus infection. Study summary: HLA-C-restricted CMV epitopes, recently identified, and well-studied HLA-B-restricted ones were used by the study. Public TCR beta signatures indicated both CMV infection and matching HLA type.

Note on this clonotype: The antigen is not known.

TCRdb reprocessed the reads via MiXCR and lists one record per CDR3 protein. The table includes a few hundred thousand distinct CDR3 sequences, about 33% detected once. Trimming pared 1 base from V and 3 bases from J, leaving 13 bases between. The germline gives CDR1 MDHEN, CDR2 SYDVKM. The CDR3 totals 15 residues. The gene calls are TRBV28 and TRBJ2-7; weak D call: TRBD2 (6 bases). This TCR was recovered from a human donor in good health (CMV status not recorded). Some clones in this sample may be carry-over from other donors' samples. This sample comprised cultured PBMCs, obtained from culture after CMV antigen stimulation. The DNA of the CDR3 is TGTGCCAGCAGTTTATTGGGAGGAGGAGTCTACGAGCAGTACTTC. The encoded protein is CASSLLGGGVYEQYF.